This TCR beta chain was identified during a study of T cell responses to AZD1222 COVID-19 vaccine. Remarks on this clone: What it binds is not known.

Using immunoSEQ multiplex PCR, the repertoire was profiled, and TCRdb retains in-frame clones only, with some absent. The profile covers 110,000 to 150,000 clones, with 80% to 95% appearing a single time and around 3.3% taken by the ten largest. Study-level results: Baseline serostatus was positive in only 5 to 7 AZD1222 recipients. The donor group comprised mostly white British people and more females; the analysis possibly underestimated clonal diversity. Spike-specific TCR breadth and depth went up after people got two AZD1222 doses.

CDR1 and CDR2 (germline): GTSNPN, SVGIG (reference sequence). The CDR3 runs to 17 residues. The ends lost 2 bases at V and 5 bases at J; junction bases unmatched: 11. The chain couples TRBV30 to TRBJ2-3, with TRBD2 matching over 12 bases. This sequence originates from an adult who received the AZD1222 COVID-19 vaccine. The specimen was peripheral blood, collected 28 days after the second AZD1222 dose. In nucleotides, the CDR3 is TGTGCCTGGAGTCCCCGAGGACTAGCGGGATGGAGAGATACGCAGTATTTT. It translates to CAWSPRGLAGWRDTQYF.